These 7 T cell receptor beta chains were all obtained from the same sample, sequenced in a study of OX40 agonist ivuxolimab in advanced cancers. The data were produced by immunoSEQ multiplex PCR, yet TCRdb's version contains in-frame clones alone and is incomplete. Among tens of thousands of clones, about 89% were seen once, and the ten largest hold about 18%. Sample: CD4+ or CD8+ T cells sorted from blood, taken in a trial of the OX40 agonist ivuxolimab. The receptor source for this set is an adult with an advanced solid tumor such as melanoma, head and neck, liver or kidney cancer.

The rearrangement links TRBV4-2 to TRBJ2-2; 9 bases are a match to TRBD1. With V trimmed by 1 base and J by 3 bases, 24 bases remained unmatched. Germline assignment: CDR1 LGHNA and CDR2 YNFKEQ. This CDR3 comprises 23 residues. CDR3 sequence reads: CASSQVVPPVGTGKFQYTGELFF. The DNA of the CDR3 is TGTGCCAGCAGCCAAGTAGTCCCTCCCGTGGGGACAGGGAAATTTCAGTACACCGGGGAGCTGTTTTTT.

CDR3 amino acids: CASSQVEGGTDTQYF. DNA for the CDR3: TGCGCCAGCAGCCAAGTCGAAGGGGGCACAGATACGCAGTATTTT. This chain uses TRBV4-1 with TRBJ2-3; D is possibly TRBD1 (5 bases). V was shortened by 1 base and J by 1 base, with 9 bases between the two germline ends. The CDR3 contains 15 residues. Germline-derived CDR1 and CDR2 are MGHRA and YSYEKL.

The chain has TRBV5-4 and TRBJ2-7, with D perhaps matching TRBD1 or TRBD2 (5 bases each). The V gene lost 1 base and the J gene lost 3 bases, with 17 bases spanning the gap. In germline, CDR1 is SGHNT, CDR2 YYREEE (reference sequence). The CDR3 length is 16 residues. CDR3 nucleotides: TGTGCCAGCAGCTTGTTCTCGGGACCCGTAAACTACGAGCAGTACTTC. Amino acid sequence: CASSLFSGPVNYEQYF.

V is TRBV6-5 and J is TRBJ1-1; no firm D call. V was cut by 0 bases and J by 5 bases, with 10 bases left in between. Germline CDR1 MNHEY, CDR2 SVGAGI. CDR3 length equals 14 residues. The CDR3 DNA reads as TGTGCCAGCAGTTACTCCCCTCGGGAGACTGAAGCTTTCTTT. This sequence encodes CASSYSPRETEAFF.

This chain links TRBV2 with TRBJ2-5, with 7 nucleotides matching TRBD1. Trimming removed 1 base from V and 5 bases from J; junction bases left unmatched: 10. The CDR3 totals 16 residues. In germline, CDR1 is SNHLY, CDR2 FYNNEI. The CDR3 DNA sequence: TGTGCCAGCAGTGAAGTTTCGGGACAGTTTAACGAGACCCAGTACTTC. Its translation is CASSEVSGQFNETQYF.

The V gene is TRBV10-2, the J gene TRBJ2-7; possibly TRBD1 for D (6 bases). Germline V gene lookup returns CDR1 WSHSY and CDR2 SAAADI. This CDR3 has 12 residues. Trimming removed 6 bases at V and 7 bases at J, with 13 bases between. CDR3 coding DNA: TGCGCCAGCAGCGAGAGGGGGAGAGAGCAGTACTTC. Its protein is CASSERGREQYF.

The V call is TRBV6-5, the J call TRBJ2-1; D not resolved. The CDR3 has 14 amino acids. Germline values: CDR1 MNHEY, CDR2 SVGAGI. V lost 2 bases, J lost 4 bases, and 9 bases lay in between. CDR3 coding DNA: TGTGCCAGCAGTTACCACTCCGAGTACAATGAGCAGTTCTTC. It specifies CASSYHSEYNEQFF.